This T cell receptor beta chain is from a study of OX40 agonist ivuxolimab in advanced cancers. This clone showed up just a few times. Its cognate antigen is unknown. CDR1 is WNHNN and CDR2 is SYGVQD in the germline V gene (reference sequence). Trimming took 2 bases from V and 0 from J; bases not matched to a gene: 7. CDR3 size: 17 residues. General study findings and limits: There were, on average, more expanded clones in CD8+ T cells than in CD4+.

Using immunoSEQ multiplex PCR, the repertoire was profiled, and TCRdb retains in-frame clones only, with some absent. The profile shows more than 30,000 clones, 86% of them singletons. The receptor comes from an adult with an advanced solid tumor such as melanoma, head and neck, liver or kidney cancer. The sample here was CD4+ or CD8+ T cells sorted from blood, taken in a trial of the OX40 agonist ivuxolimab. The gene calls are TRBV10-1 and TRBJ2-3; TRBD2 matches at 8 bases. CDR3 nucleotide sequence: TGCGCCAGCAGTGAGGTCGCTAGCGGGCCTAGCACAGATACGCAGTATTTT. It codes for CASSEVASGPSTDTQYF.